The TCR beta chain described here comes from a study of cytomegalovirus exposure and HLA in healthy donors. The PCR had 60 Vbeta and 13 Jbeta primers. Generated by immunoSEQ multiplex PCR, the TCRdb table keeps only in-frame clones and is missing some. Among 120,000 or so clones listed, over 75% were seen once. V was trimmed by 5 bases and J by 7 bases, leaving 9 bases between them. Germline-derived CDR1 and CDR2 are SEHNR and FQNEAQ (reference sequence). The CDR3 sequence is 13 residues long. The sequencing input was PBMCs. This sequence was found in a man aged 30-40 years in good health and CMV-seronegative. V usage is TRBV7-9 and J usage is TRBJ1-6; D gene unclear. The chain's CDR3 is CASSPSMNSPLHF. DNA for the CDR3: TGTGCCAGCAGCCCATCTATGAATTCACCCCTCCACTTT.